Following are 25 T cell receptor beta chains from one sample sequenced in a study of glioma-infiltrating T cells. The iRepertoire nested amplicon-rescue multiplex PCR amplified TCR alpha and beta CDR3s from RNA. TCRdb processed the multiplex PCR reads anew with MiXCR; each CDR3 protein has one entry. The sample holds around 190,000 distinct CDR3 sequences, around 40% seen once. The sequenced material came from glioma tissue, nonneoplastic brain tissue, or PBMCs (not recorded which). These receptors all stem from a human donor with low-grade glioma or glioblastoma, undergoing nonglioma brain surgery, or in good health (not recorded which).

This clonotype was counted ten times or more. The gene calls are TRBV7-9 and TRBJ2-1; D gene uncertain. CDR1 is SEHNR, CDR2 FQNEAQ, per germline (reference sequence). The CDR3 covers 12 residues. V was cut by 2 bases and J by 8 bases, with 7 bases left in between. The CDR3 DNA follows: TGTGCCAGCAGCTTAAGGAGCGATGAGCAGTTCTTC. Translating gives CASSLRSDEQFF.

As for this clonotype: This may come from a read error, since a much larger clone is one base off. The V and J genes are TRBV19 and TRBJ1-1; no clear D gene. The V gene's germline CDR1 is LNHDA and CDR2 SQIVND (reference sequence). The V gene lost 5 bases and the J gene lost 1 base, with 20 bases spanning the gap. This CDR3 spans 17 amino acids. The CDR3 nucleotides read TGTGCCAGTAGTGACGTTGGAAACACCTTGAGGAACACTGAAGCTTTCTTT. Translation gives CASSDVGNTLRNTEAFF.

This clonotype was seen ten or more times. The rearrangement uses TRBV28 and TRBJ1-5; D not certain. The V gene lost 2 bases and the J gene lost 5 bases, with 10 bases spanning the gap. Germline values: CDR1 MDHEN, CDR2 SYDVKM. The CDR3 loop spans 14 amino acids. CDR3 nucleotide sequence: TGTGCCAGCAGTTTAGGAGAAGTCCATCAGCCCCAGCATTTT. Protein: CASSLGEVHQPQHF.

This clonotype showed up many times. The rearrangement joins TRBV20-1 to TRBJ2-1, with 13 bases aligning to TRBD2. The CDR3 extends over 14 amino acids. Trimming took 6 bases from V and 7 from J; bases not matched to a gene: 6. The germline CDR1 and CDR2 sequences are DFQATT and SNEGSKA (reference sequence). The CDR3 DNA follows: TGCAGTGCGGTATCGGGACTAGCGGGAAATGAGCAGTTCTTC. Translation gives CSAVSGLAGNEQFF.

The genes are TRBV5-8 and TRBJ1-5; possible D gene TRBD1, 6 bases. The V and J ends lost 4 bases and 9 bases respectively, with 14 bases between them. The CDR3 consists of 13 residues. Germline lookup yields CDR1 SGHTS and CDR2 YDEGEE. The CDR3: CASSVIQGRPQHF. The CDR3 DNA is TGTGCCAGCAGCGTGATCCAGGGGAGGCCCCAGCATTTT.

V and J are TRBV20-1 and TRBJ2-1; D is unclear. Judging by the DNA end, TRBJ2-7 fits better; the J call may be wrong. The CDR3 has 17 amino acids. Germline V gene sequence: CDR1 DFQATT, CDR2 SNEGSKA (reference sequence). CDR3 region: CSARDEVLNPLYNEQYF. For the CDR3, the DNA is TGCAGTGCTAGAGACGAGGTACTAAATCCCCTCTACAATGAGCAGTACTTC.

Worth noting for this clonotype: One base away lies a much larger clone, so this may be a sequencing read error. The V gene is TRBV28, the J gene TRBJ2-5, with TRBD2 identical over 11 bases. Trimming cost V 4 bases and J 4 bases; bases outside gene matches: 8. This CDR3 contains 16 residues. The germline gives CDR1 MDHEN, CDR2 SYDVKM. CDR3 residues: CASSSKLAGVPETQYF. For the CDR3, the DNA is TGTGCCAGCAGTTCCAAACTAGCGGGAGTCCCAGAGACCCAGTACTTC.

Note on this clonotype: A much larger clone lies one base from this, so it may be a read error. The V call is TRBV18, the J call TRBJ1-1; D gene unclear. V was clipped by 1 base and J by 1 base, with 13 bases between them. The CDR3 is made up of 16 amino acids. The germline V gene encodes CDR1 KGHSH and CDR2 LQKENI. CDR3 loop: CASSPQSTTRNTEAFF. Written as DNA, the CDR3 is TGTGCCAGCTCACCACAATCAACAACTCGGAACACTGAAGCTTTCTTT.

This clonotype was observed a handful of times. Possible read error: a much larger clone is one base away. The chain links TRBV28 to TRBJ1-4; D gene unclear. V lost 4 bases and J lost 3, with 9 bases in between. Germline values: CDR1 MDHEN, CDR2 SYDVKM. This CDR3 has 14 residues. CDR3 bases: TGTGCCAGCAGTTGGGATCCTTCTAATGAAAAACTGTTTTTT. This translates into CASSWDPSNEKLFF.

This clonotype was picked up a small number of times. A read error may explain this, as a much larger clone is one base away. V usage is TRBV28 and J usage is TRBJ2-5, with TRBD2 as a possible D gene (6 bases). Germline V gene data show CDR1 as MDHEN and CDR2 as SYDVKM. The CDR3 sequence is 13 residues long. For the CDR3, the DNA is TGTGCCAGCACTACGGGAGACCAAGATACCCAGTACTTC. Translated: CASTTGDQDTQYF.

This clonotype was observed at least ten times. The chain links TRBV6-1 to TRBJ1-6, with 8 bases identical to TRBD1. V trimming: 7 bases; J trimming: 9 bases; junction bases outside the gene matches: 8. From germline, CDR1 is MNHNS and CDR2 SASEGT. The CDR3 is made up of 14 amino acids. In DNA, the CDR3 is TGTGCCAGCAAGCCGGGACAGGCGGCTTCACCCCTCCACTTT. Its translation is CASKPGQAASPLHF.

Turning to this clonotype: This sequence may be a read error, since a much larger clone differs from it by one base. V and J are TRBV29-1 and TRBJ2-5, with 14 bases fitting TRBD2. The CDR3 contains 15 residues. With 3 bases clipped from V and 7 bases from J, the junction kept 7 bases outside the gene matches. Germline CDR1 reads SQVTM; CDR2 reads ANQGSEA. CDR3 loop: CSVETSGRGPGTQYF. CDR3 DNA sequence: TGCAGCGTTGAGACTAGCGGGAGGGGACCGGGGACCCAGTACTTC.

This clonotype was recorded at least ten times. This chain uses TRBV2 with TRBJ2-1; TRBD1 matches 9 bases. Trimming cost V 5 bases and J 8 bases; bases outside gene matches: 7. CDR1 is SNHLY, CDR2 FYNNEI, per germline. The CDR3 totals 14 residues. The CDR3: CASSRTTGGDEQFF. CDR3 DNA: TGTGCCAGCAGTCGTACCACAGGGGGCGATGAGCAGTTCTTC.

Points on this clonotype: A read error may explain this, as a much larger clone is one base away. The chain uses TRBV28 and TRBJ2-1; TRBD1 matches at 8 bases. Germline trimming cut 3 bases from V and 13 bases from J; bases unmatched to any gene: 14. The CDR3 length is 15 residues. Germline V CDR1 and CDR2: MDHEN, SYDVKM. The CDR3 loop reads CASSLGTGGIETQFF. As DNA, the CDR3 is TGTGCCAGCAGTTTGGGAACAGGGGGTATCGAGACCCAGTTCTTC.

This clonotype showed up just once. The junction does not match germline at one end; this may be a read error. V and J are TRBV5-1 and TRBJ1-1; no clear D. CDR3 size: 15 residues. In germline, CDR1 is SGHRS, CDR2 YFSETQ. DNA of the CDR3: TGCGCCAGCAGCTTGTCCATCGCGGGGAACACTGAAGCTTTGTTT. It yields the protein CASSLSIAGNTEALF.

This clonotype came up a few times. The rearrangement joins TRBV7-2 to TRBJ1-5; tentatively, D is TRBD1 (6 bases). V was clipped by 2 bases and J by 0 bases, with 17 bases between them. Germline V gives CDR1 SGHTA, CDR2 FQGNSA. The CDR3 totals 18 residues. The CDR3 loop is CASSLRASQGYSNQPQHF. In DNA, the CDR3 is TGTGCCAGCAGCTTAAGGGCTTCGCAGGGGTATAGCAATCAGCCCCAGCATTTT.

This clonotype turned up a few times. The J gene is TRBJ2-3, the V gene TRBV14; perhaps TRBD1 as D (5 bases). CDR1 and CDR2 from the germline V gene are SGHDN and FVKESK. CDR3 length: 14 residues. The germline V and J ends were trimmed by 0 bases and 8 bases, with 12 bases remaining between them. CDR3 amino acids: CASSQELFQGTQYF. The CDR3 nucleotides are TGTGCCAGCAGCCAAGAGCTGTTTCAGGGTACGCAGTATTTT.

This clonotype was counted ten times or more. CDR3 sequence: CASSIRRFADTQYF. For the CDR3, the DNA is TGTGCCAGCAGTATTCGGCGCTTCGCAGATACGCAGTATTTT. This chain joins TRBV27 and TRBJ2-3; D not certain. Germline lookup yields CDR1 MNHEY and CDR2 SMNVEV (reference sequence). Trimming took off 5 bases at V and 4 bases at J, with 13 bases between the two ends. The CDR3 runs 14 residues.

Concerning this clonotype: This may stem from a read error, because a much larger clone lies one nucleotide away. The CDR3 loop reads CASSQDDGGLHF. In DNA form, the CDR3 reads TGCGCCAGCAGCCAAGATGACGGGGGCCTCCACTTT. J is TRBJ1-6 and V is TRBV4-1, with a possible D match to TRBD1 (5 bases). Between the trimmed V and J ends, which lost 0 bases and 15 bases, there was a span of 9 bases. The CDR3 loop spans 12 amino acids. The germline gives CDR1 MGHRA, CDR2 YSYEKL.

Regarding this clonotype: A much larger clone lies a single base off, so this may be a read error. This chain links TRBV20-1 with TRBJ1-2; 8 nucleotides line up with TRBD1. Trimming took 3 bases from V and 6 from J; bases not matched to a gene: 3. CDR3 size: 12 residues. In germline, CDR1 is DFQATT, CDR2 SNEGSKA (reference sequence). CDR3 in DNA: TGCAGTGCTAGGGGGGACAGGCATGGCTACACCTTC. Protein sequence: CSARGDRHGYTF.

The sample holds many counts of this clonotype. DNA for the CDR3: TGTGCCAGCAGCCAGGCAAAACGGAACACTGAAGCTTTCTTT. It yields the protein CASSQAKRNTEAFF. V gene TRBV3-1 combines with J gene TRBJ1-1; no clear D gene. The CDR3 extends over 14 amino acids. The germline V and J ends were trimmed by 3 bases and 1 base, with 9 bases remaining between them. Germline loops: CDR1 LGHDT, CDR2 YNNKEL (reference sequence).

This chain uses TRBV2 with TRBJ2-7; 8 bases map to TRBD2. This CDR3 has 13 amino acids. Looked up from germline, CDR1 is SNHLY and CDR2 is FYNNEI. V shed 6 bases and J 3 bases; nucleotides not matched to a gene: 4. The CDR3 DNA follows: TGTGCCAGCAGCGGACTAGCTGGCTACGAGCAGTACTTC. It specifies CASSGLAGYEQYF.

The chain employs TRBV6-4 and TRBJ2-2, with D perhaps matching TRBD1 (5 bases). CDR3 size: 16 residues. The V end lost 4 bases, the J end lost 4 bases, and 16 bases lay between the germline ends. Germline loops: CDR1 MRHNA, CDR2 SNTAGT. CDR3 nucleotide sequence: TGTGCCAGCAGTGTGAAGAGATCAGGGTTCACCGGGGAGCTGTTTTTT. Its translation is CASSVKRSGFTGELFF.

This clonotype showed up many times. The chain employs TRBV2 and TRBJ1-1, with D maybe TRBD1 (6 bases). CDR3 length equals 14 residues. V was pared by 4 bases and J by 3 bases, with 12 bases between. Per germline, CDR1 SNHLY and CDR2 FYNNEI. CDR3 DNA sequence: TGTGCCAGCAGTGCCAACAGGGATGACACTGAAGCTTTCTTT. Translated, it gives CASSANRDDTEAFF.

The rearrangement links TRBV6-1 to TRBJ2-5; D is perhaps TRBD1 (6 bases). Germline values: CDR1 MNHNS, CDR2 SASEGT. The CDR3 loop spans 13 amino acids. Trimming removed 5 bases at V and 3 bases at J, with 10 bases between. In nucleotides, the CDR3 is TGTGCCAGCAGTAGGGACAAAGAAGAGACCCAGTACTTC. As protein: CASSRDKEETQYF.